These T cell receptor beta chains were read from a single sample in a study of vaccination effects on CD4 cells after COVID-19. Which antigens these TCRs recognize remains unknown. Libraries were prepared by immunoSEQ multiplex PCR; TCRdb keeps only in-frame clonotypes and omits some of them. The sample lists tens of thousands of clones, 55% to 80% seen once, with under 4.5% in the top ten. The sequences come from CD4+ T cells from PBMCs cultured without peptide, collected before COVID-19 vaccination. The receptors were sampled from a human donor who received a COVID-19 vaccine. Both conserved end residues are part of each CDR3. Each record gives: clone size, J gene, V gene, D gene, CDR3 DNA, CDR3 protein. A D gene is named only where the DNA matches it firmly. Clone size appears in some rows only: once, few, many, or a class for an expanded clone.

clone size: .
J gene: TRBJ1-6
V gene: TRBV2
D gene: .
CDR3 DNA: TGTGCCAGCAGTGAAGCTGGGGCCGCCTACTCACCCCTCCACTTT
CDR3 protein: CASSEAGAAYSPLHF

clone size: .
J gene: TRBJ1-3
V gene: TRBV6-5
D gene: .
CDR3 DNA: TGTGCCAGCAGTTACGGCAGGGGAGTTGGAAACACCATATATTTT
CDR3 protein: CASSYGRGVGNTIYF

clone size: .
J gene: TRBJ2-1
V gene: TRBV11-3
D gene: TRBD2
CDR3 DNA: TGTGCCAGCAGCTTAGGGTTTGGTAGCGGGGGAATTAACAATGAGCAGTTCTTC
CDR3 protein: CASSLGFGSGGINNEQFF

clone size: .
J gene: TRBJ2-1
V gene: TRBV5-1
D gene: TRBD1
CDR3 DNA: TGCGCCAGCAGCGGCCGGGACAGGGGGTTTGATGCGGGTGAGCAGTTCTTC
CDR3 protein: CASSGRDRGFDAGEQFF

clone size: .
J gene: TRBJ2-3
V gene: TRBV7-9
D gene: .
CDR3 DNA: TGTGCCAGCAGCTTAGACGTTCGGATGGTGGATACGCAGTATTTT
CDR3 protein: CASSLDVRMVDTQYF

clone size: few
J gene: TRBJ2-5
V gene: TRBV11-2
D gene: .
CDR3 DNA: TGTGCCAGCAGCTTAGGGCAGACCCAGTACTTC
CDR3 protein: CASSLGQTQYF

clone size: .
J gene: TRBJ2-2
V gene: TRBV6-5
D gene: TRBD2
CDR3 DNA: TGTGCCAGCATAGCGGGGGGGCTCCCCGGGGAGCTGTTTTTT
CDR3 protein: CASIAGGLPGELFF

clone size: .
J gene: TRBJ2-7
V gene: TRBV27
D gene: .
CDR3 DNA: TGTGCCAGCAGGTATCTGTCAGGGCTCTCCGACGAGCAGTACTTC
CDR3 protein: CASRYLSGLSDEQYF

clone size: .
J gene: TRBJ2-4
V gene: TRBV18
D gene: .
CDR3 DNA: TGTGCCAGCTCACCGACTAGGTCAAACATTCAGTACTTC
CDR3 protein: CASSPTRSNIQYF

clone size: once
J gene: TRBJ2-7
V gene: TRBV29-1
D gene: .
CDR3 DNA: TGCAGCGTTTCGGCGGACTCCTACGAGCAGTACTTC
CDR3 protein: CSVSADSYEQYF

clone size: .
J gene: TRBJ2-7
V gene: TRBV9
D gene: .
CDR3 DNA: TGTGCCAGCAGCCCGAGTGGGCAGGGCTACGAGCAGTACTTC
CDR3 protein: CASSPSGQGYEQYF

clone size: .
J gene: TRBJ1-2
V gene: TRBV5-8
D gene: TRBD1
CDR3 DNA: TGTGCCAGCAGCTTGCGGGACAGGGTAATTCGCGGCTACACCTTC
CDR3 protein: CASSLRDRVIRGYTF

clone size: .
J gene: TRBJ2-2
V gene: TRBV20-1
D gene: .
CDR3 DNA: TGCAGTGCTCCGCGGATCGGGGAGCTGTTTTTT
CDR3 protein: CSAPRIGELFF

clone size: .
J gene: TRBJ2-7
V gene: TRBV7-6
D gene: .
CDR3 DNA: TGTGCCAGCAGCTTAAGTTATCGGCGCAGGGGTAACTTCGGCGAGCAGTACTTC
CDR3 protein: CASSLSYRRRGNFGEQYF

clone size: few
J gene: TRBJ1-2
V gene: TRBV6-1
D gene: .
CDR3 DNA: TGTGCCAGCAGTGAATTAACAGGGCCAAACTATGGCTACACCTTC
CDR3 protein: CASSELTGPNYGYTF

clone size: once
J gene: TRBJ2-7
V gene: TRBV5-1
D gene: TRBD2
CDR3 DNA: TGCGCCAGCAGCTTGGCCCAAGGCGGGGGGGCCTACGAGCAGTACTTC
CDR3 protein: CASSLAQGGGAYEQYF

clone size: few
J gene: TRBJ2-2
V gene: TRBV10-1
D gene: .
CDR3 DNA: TGCGCCAGCAGTGGTCGGGGTCTTTACACCGGGGAGCTGTTTTTT
CDR3 protein: CASSGRGLYTGELFF

clone size: .
J gene: TRBJ2-3
V gene: TRBV5-1
D gene: .
CDR3 DNA: TGCGCCAGCAGCTCCCCCTACTCAGATACGCAGTATTTT
CDR3 protein: CASSSPYSDTQYF

clone size: .
J gene: TRBJ2-3
V gene: TRBV5-4
D gene: .
CDR3 DNA: TGTGCCAGCAGCCGCCGCGACTATCCAGATACGCAGTATTTT
CDR3 protein: CASSRRDYPDTQYF

clone size: .
J gene: TRBJ2-4
V gene: TRBV2
D gene: TRBD1
CDR3 DNA: TGTGCCAGTCAGACCGGGACAGGGATAGCCAAAAACATTCAGTACTTC
CDR3 protein: CASQTGTGIAKNIQYF

clone size: .
J gene: TRBJ1-6
V gene: TRBV25-1
D gene: .
CDR3 DNA: TGTGCCAGCAGTGAATCGAGGGTGGGGAATTCACCCCTCCACTTT
CDR3 protein: CASSESRVGNSPLHF

clone size: .
J gene: TRBJ2-2
V gene: TRBV6-1
D gene: .
CDR3 DNA: TGTGCCAGCAGTGAAGCCCGGTGGGGTTCCGGGGAGCTGTTTTTT
CDR3 protein: CASSEARWGSGELFF

clone size: .
J gene: TRBJ1-1
V gene: TRBV10-3
D gene: TRBD1
CDR3 DNA: TGTGCCATCAATGCGATCAGGGGGGATCCTGAAGCTTTCTTT
CDR3 protein: CAINAIRGDPEAFF

clone size: .
J gene: TRBJ2-1
V gene: TRBV11-3
D gene: .
CDR3 DNA: TGTGCCAGCAGCCTTGGGGCCACGGGAGAGCGCAATGAGCAGTTCTTC
CDR3 protein: CASSLGATGERNEQFF

clone size: .
J gene: TRBJ1-5
V gene: TRBV12-3/TRBV12-4
D gene: TRBD1
CDR3 DNA: TGTGCCAGCAGTTTGACAGGGAATCAGCCCCAGCATTTT
CDR3 protein: CASSLTGNQPQHF

clone size: .
J gene: TRBJ1-5
V gene: TRBV24-1
D gene: .
CDR3 DNA: TGTGCCACCAGTGACAACCGGGAGAGCAATCAGCCCCAGCATTTT
CDR3 protein: CATSDNRESNQPQHF

clone size: .
J gene: TRBJ1-2
V gene: TRBV6-5
D gene: .
CDR3 DNA: TGTGCCAGCAGACCACAGGGCGGTGGCTATGGCTACACCTTC
CDR3 protein: CASRPQGGGYGYTF

clone size: .
J gene: TRBJ1-2
V gene: TRBV11-2
D gene: .
CDR3 DNA: TGTGCCAGCAGCTTAGAGACCGCGTATGGCTACACCTTC
CDR3 protein: CASSLETAYGYTF

clone size: .
J gene: TRBJ1-2
V gene: TRBV19
D gene: TRBD1
CDR3 DNA: TGTGCCAGTAGTATCCCAACGACAGGGGAAGGTTATGGCTACACCTTC
CDR3 protein: CASSIPTTGEGYGYTF

clone size: .
J gene: TRBJ1-2
V gene: TRBV6-1
D gene: .
CDR3 DNA: TGTGCCAGCAGTGAGGTGAGACGTTTCTATGGCTACACCTTC
CDR3 protein: CASSEVRRFYGYTF

clone size: .
J gene: TRBJ2-3
V gene: TRBV19
D gene: TRBD2
CDR3 DNA: TGTGCCAGCAGACTAGCGGGCACAGATACGCAGTATTTT
CDR3 protein: CASRLAGTDTQYF

clone size: few
J gene: TRBJ1-1
V gene: TRBV27
D gene: TRBD1
CDR3 DNA: TGTGCCAGCAGTAAGGGACAGACTGAAGCTTTCTTT
CDR3 protein: CASSKGQTEAFF

clone size: .
J gene: TRBJ2-6
V gene: TRBV27
D gene: .
CDR3 DNA: TGTGCCAGCAGTTCCGGGGCCAACGTCCTGACTTTC
CDR3 protein: CASSSGANVLTF

clone size: .
J gene: TRBJ1-4
V gene: TRBV7-6
D gene: .
CDR3 DNA: TGTGCCAGCAGCTTACGGGGTGCAACTAATGAAAAACTGTTTTTT
CDR3 protein: CASSLRGATNEKLFF

clone size: .
J gene: TRBJ1-1
V gene: TRBV6-5
D gene: .
CDR3 DNA: TGTGCCAGCAGTCCTTATACGAACACTGAAGCTTTCTTT
CDR3 protein: CASSPYTNTEAFF

clone size: .
J gene: TRBJ2-5
V gene: TRBV4-1
D gene: TRBD2
CDR3 DNA: TGCGCCAGCAGCCCAATAGCGGGGGGGCTTCCGTCCCAGTACTTC
CDR3 protein: CASSPIAGGLPSQYF

clone size: .
J gene: TRBJ2-3
V gene: TRBV6-2/TRBV6-3
D gene: TRBD2
CDR3 DNA: TGTGCCAGCAGTCCGGGATATAGCGGGGCCACAGATACGCAGTATTTT
CDR3 protein: CASSPGYSGATDTQYF

clone size: .
J gene: TRBJ1-5
V gene: TRBV10-3
D gene: .
CDR3 DNA: TGTGCCATCAGTGAACAGGACAAGCCCCAGCATTTT
CDR3 protein: CAISEQDKPQHF

clone size: medium-sized
J gene: TRBJ2-5
V gene: TRBV5-4
D gene: .
CDR3 DNA: TGTGCCAGCAGCTTACAGGGAGCTCAAGAGACCCAGTACTTC
CDR3 protein: CASSLQGAQETQYF

clone size: .
J gene: TRBJ1-1
V gene: TRBV5-1
D gene: TRBD1
CDR3 DNA: TGCGCCAGCAGTAGAAACCAACAGGGGGCAACGAACACTGAAGCTTTCTTT
CDR3 protein: CASSRNQQGATNTEAFF

clone size: .
J gene: TRBJ1-1
V gene: TRBV6-5
D gene: .
CDR3 DNA: TGTGCCAGCAGTTACTCTCAGCTAATCAACACTGAAGCTTTCTTT
CDR3 protein: CASSYSQLINTEAFF

clone size: .
J gene: TRBJ1-5
V gene: TRBV12-3/TRBV12-4
D gene: .
CDR3 DNA: TGTGCCAGCAATCTTCAGCCCCAGCATTTT
CDR3 protein: CASNLQPQHF

clone size: .
J gene: TRBJ1-6
V gene: TRBV19
D gene: TRBD1
CDR3 DNA: TGTGCCAGTAGTACCCAGACAGGGGATAATTCACCCCTCCACTTT
CDR3 protein: CASSTQTGDNSPLHF

clone size: few
J gene: TRBJ2-2
V gene: TRBV3-1/TRBV3-2
D gene: .
CDR3 DNA: TGTGCCAGCAGCCAGCTCGGGGGAAGCACCGGGGAGCTGTTTTTT
CDR3 protein: CASSQLGGSTGELFF

clone size: .
J gene: TRBJ2-6
V gene: TRBV5-5
D gene: .
CDR3 DNA: TGTGCCAGCAGCTACCTTGGGGGACCTGGGGCCAACGTCCTGACTTTC
CDR3 protein: CASSYLGGPGANVLTF

clone size: once
J gene: TRBJ1-4
V gene: TRBV30
D gene: .
CDR3 DNA: TGTGCCTGGAGTGTACTCCATGGGACTGTGAATGAAAAACTGTTTTTT
CDR3 protein: CAWSVLHGTVNEKLFF

clone size: few
J gene: TRBJ2-2
V gene: TRBV24-1
D gene: TRBD1
CDR3 DNA: TGTGCCACCAGTGAGGGGGACAGGACGAACACCGGGGAGCTGTTTTTT
CDR3 protein: CATSEGDRTNTGELFF

clone size: few
J gene: TRBJ2-4
V gene: TRBV5-8
D gene: .
CDR3 DNA: TGTGCCAGCAGCTTACGGGTTGTAGCCAAAAACATTCAGTACTTC
CDR3 protein: CASSLRVVAKNIQYF

clone size: few
J gene: TRBJ1-5
V gene: TRBV19
D gene: .
CDR3 DNA: TGTGCCAGTAGTATAACAGGGCCACAGCCCCAGCATTTT
CDR3 protein: CASSITGPQPQHF

clone size: once
J gene: TRBJ2-5
V gene: TRBV4-2
D gene: .
CDR3 DNA: TGTGCCAGCAGCCAAGGGACTGAAGAGACCCAGTACTTC
CDR3 protein: CASSQGTEETQYF